This TCR beta chain was identified in a study of blood T cells in healthy people across ages. A sample-barcoded 5' primer and a J-beta primer mix were used in a second PCR of roughly 6 to 11 cycles. TCRdb re-derived calls from the 5' RACE reads in MiXCR, one entry per CDR3 protein. The top ten hold around 0.75% of the sample, which has around 1,000,000 distinct CDR3 sequences, 25% seen once. CDR3 length equals 13 residues. Germline CDR1 reads SQVTM; CDR2 reads ANQGSEA. The V gene lost 7 bases and the J gene lost 1 base, with 10 bases spanning the gap. This same sample was also part of a study on T cells of mothers and their children. That report adds: Among related mother-child pairs, overlap was slightly higher than in unrelated pairs, though not significantly.

This TCR came from a girl aged 2-10 years in good health. The V gene is TRBV29-1, the J gene TRBJ2-2; D remains unclear. The sequenced sample was blood. DNA of the CDR3: TGCAGCGCTGAGACTGAGAACACCGGGGAGCTGTTTTTT. Its protein product is CSAETENTGELFF.